The 24 T cell receptor beta chains in this list originate from one sample, sequenced in a study of shared clonotypes between healthy human individuals. The protocol was immunoSEQ multiplex PCR, while the TCRdb copy is restricted to in-frame clones and leaves out a portion. Altogether 1.6 million or so clones are present, roughly 96% being singletons, with the ten largest covering 1% to 1.5%. Sequenced: naive CD4+ T cells sorted from blood. Indicated subset: CD45RA+ positively selected. The receptors stem from a man aged 25 to 40 in good health.

CDR3 DNA sequence: TGTGCCAGCAGCAAGGCCCGCGGGATAGGGGTAGCCGAGCAGTACTTC. Translating it yields CASSKARGIGVAEQYF. This chain joins TRBV6-6 and TRBJ2-7; TRBD2 is a possible D gene (6 bases). Germline CDR1 and CDR2: MNHNY and SVGAGI (reference sequence). The CDR3 loop spans 16 amino acids. V was trimmed by 6 bases and J by 6 bases, leaving 24 bases between them.

The V call is TRBV9, the J call TRBJ1-1; maybe TRBD1 (5 bases). CDR1 is SGDLS, CDR2 YYNGEE, per germline. The CDR3 contains 15 residues. The ends were cut back, 2 bases at V and 3 bases at J, with 14 bases in the middle. For the CDR3, the DNA is TGTGCCAGCAGCGTCGGAGGGGTGGCACACACTGAAGCTTTCTTT. Translated, it gives CASSVGGVAHTEAFF.

The rearrangement uses TRBV28 and TRBJ1-1, with TRBD1 identical over 7 bases. Germline CDR1 and CDR2: MDHEN and SYDVKM. Trimming cost V 8 bases and J 6 bases; bases outside gene matches: 9. This CDR3 is built from 13 residues. CDR3 DNA sequence: TGTGCCAGCCTGACAGGGACTACGCCTGAAGCTTTCTTT. It yields the protein CASLTGTTPEAFF.

The V and J genes are TRBV10-3 and TRBJ1-1; the match to TRBD1 covers 9 bases. Germline trimming cut 6 bases from V and 0 bases from J; bases unmatched to any gene: 5. Germline loops: CDR1 ENHRY, CDR2 SYGVKD. This CDR3 contains 15 residues. CDR3 DNA: TGTGCCATCAGGGGACAGGGCGGATTGAACACTGAAGCTTTCTTT. Residues: CAIRGQGGLNTEAFF.

The V gene is TRBV6-5, the J gene TRBJ2-3; no definite D call. There are 13 residues in the CDR3. CDR1 is MNHEY and CDR2 is SVGAGI in the germline V gene. Trimming left V 2 bases short and J 6 bases short, with 9 bases between. The CDR3 sequence: CASSYHHRDTQYF. DNA of the CDR3: TGTGCCAGCAGTTACCATCATCGGGATACGCAGTATTTT.

The chain uses TRBV10-3 and TRBJ2-7; the D gene could be TRBD1 or TRBD2 (5 bases each). V was pared by 3 bases and J by 5 bases, with 14 bases between. Germline V CDR1 and CDR2: ENHRY, SYGVKD. The CDR3 runs 14 residues. The CDR3 DNA reads as TGTGCCATCAGTGATCAGGGTGGAGGTAACGAGCAGTACTTC. It specifies CAISDQGGGNEQYF.

The V gene is TRBV30, the J gene TRBJ1-5; D not certain. The CDR3 length is 14 residues. Germline V gives CDR1 GTSNPN, CDR2 SVGIG (reference sequence). V was pared by 0 bases and J by 7 bases, with 13 bases between. CDR3 nucleotide sequence: TGTGCCTGGAGTGTGACAACCTCGGGACAGCCCCAGCATTTT. Its protein product is CAWSVTTSGQPQHF. Complete variable domain (other parts from reference TRBV30 and TRBJ1-5): SQTIHQWPATLVQPVGSPLSLECTVEGTSNPNLYWYRQAAGRGLQLLFYSVGIGQISSEVPQNLSASRPQDRQFILSSKKLLLSDSGFYLCAWSVTTSGQPQHFGDGTRLSIL.

The J gene is TRBJ2-4, the V gene TRBV27, with 10 bases matching TRBD1. Trimming at V came to 6 bases and at J to 8 bases, leaving 7 bases not matched to a gene. CDR3 length: 14 residues. In germline, CDR1 is MNHEY, CDR2 SMNVEV (reference sequence). The CDR3 coding sequence is TGTGCCAGCAGGCGGACAGGGGGGAAGGACATTCAGTACTTC. Its translation is CASRRTGGKDIQYF.

This chain links TRBV15 with TRBJ2-1; 10 bases are shared with TRBD2. Germline CDR1 is LNHNV and CDR2 is YYDKDF (reference sequence). Losses at the gene ends were 0 bases for V and 10 bases for J; bases not matched to a gene: 12. The CDR3 runs to 17 residues. DNA for the CDR3: TGTGCCACCAGCAGAGATATTGGGTCTAGCGGGAGTTTGGAGCAGTTCTTC. This translates into CATSRDIGSSGSLEQFF.

This clone was detected once. Other DNA sequences in the same sample also yield this CDR3. The V gene is TRBV15, the J gene TRBJ1-5; D not resolved. Germline CDR1 and CDR2: LNHNV and YYDKDF (reference sequence). Deletions cut 1 base from V and 0 bases from J, with 7 bases between. This CDR3 has 15 residues. CDR3 sequence reads: CATSRVWDSNQPQHF. The CDR3 DNA follows: TGTGCCACCAGCAGAGTGTGGGATAGCAATCAGCCCCAGCATTTT.

The V call is TRBV9, the J call TRBJ2-1, with D perhaps matching TRBD2 (6 bases). The CDR3 length is 13 residues. V lost 0 bases and J lost 13, with 14 bases in between. In germline, CDR1 is SGDLS, CDR2 YYNGEE. The CDR3 here is CASSVAGRDSQFF. CDR3 coding DNA: TGTGCCAGCAGCGTAGCTGGGCGGGACTCACAGTTCTTC.

The CDR3 bases are TGTGCCAGCAAGGTGGCCGGGGTTGGCTACAATGAGCAGTTCTTC. Protein sequence: CASKVAGVGYNEQFF. The J gene is TRBJ2-1, the V gene TRBV28; D possibly corresponds to TRBD2 (5 bases). In germline, CDR1 is MDHEN, CDR2 SYDVKM. Trimming removed 7 bases at V and 3 bases at J, with 16 bases between. The CDR3 is 15 residues long.

This sequence joins TRBV9 and TRBJ2-7, with 8 bases that match TRBD2. The CDR3 covers 16 residues. V shed 3 bases, J shed 6 bases, and the junction held 14 bases outside the gene matches. CDR1 is SGDLS and CDR2 is YYNGEE in the germline V gene. DNA of the CDR3: TGTGCCAGCAGCGCCAACTCGGGACTAGTTTTCGCCGAGCAGTACTTC. It specifies CASSANSGLVFAEQYF.

The chain recombines TRBV7-9 with TRBJ2-7; D uncertain. This CDR3 has 14 amino acids. The ends were cut back, 2 bases at V and 2 bases at J, with 10 bases in the middle. Germline CDR1 and CDR2: SEHNR and FQNEAQ (reference sequence). Here the CDR3 reads CASSLTQRTYEQYF. The CDR3, as DNA: TGTGCCAGCAGCTTAACACAGCGAACCTACGAGCAGTACTTC.

V and J are TRBV5-1 and TRBJ2-7, with TRBD1 matching over 7 bases. V was clipped by 0 bases and J by 0 bases; unmatched bases: 6. The CDR3 spans 16 residues. From germline, CDR1 is SGHRS and CDR2 YFSETQ. CDR3 DNA: TGCGCCAGCAGCTTGGGGTTCGGGGACAGCTCCTACGAGCAGTACTTC. The encoded protein is CASSLGFGDSSYEQYF.

Details on this clone: Other DNA sequences in the sample encode the same CDR3. V is TRBV28 and J is TRBJ1-5, with D possibly TRBD1 on 5 matching bases. From germline, CDR1 is MDHEN and CDR2 SYDVKM. This CDR3 contains 15 residues. The V end lost 1 base, the J end lost 0 bases, and 7 bases lay between the germline ends. The CDR3 loop reads CASSLLGRSNQPQHF. In nucleotides, the CDR3 is TGTGCCAGCAGTTTATTGGGGCGTAGCAATCAGCCCCAGCATTTT.

V usage is TRBV2 and J usage is TRBJ2-1; the match to TRBD2 covers 9 bases. In germline, CDR1 is SNHLY, CDR2 FYNNEI. J gave up 1 base and V 6 bases, and 7 bases lay outside the gene matches. CDR3 length: 16 amino acids. CDR3 DNA sequence: TGTGCCAGCAGCGACGTCAGCGGGAGGTCCTACAATGAGCAGTTCTTC. It translates to CASSDVSGRSYNEQFF. The whole variable domain, remainder taken from reference TRBV2 and TRBJ2-1, is EPEVTQTPSHQVTQMGQEVILRCVPISNHLYFYWYRQILGQKVEFLVSFYNNEISEKSEIFDDQFSVERPDGSNFTLKIRSTKLEDSAMYFCASSDVSGRSYNEQFFGPGTRLTVL.

V gene TRBV13 combines with J gene TRBJ2-3, with 11 bases lining up with TRBD2. This CDR3 spans 16 amino acids. Per germline, CDR1 PRHDT and CDR2 FYEKMQ (reference sequence). V shed 5 bases and J 2 bases; nucleotides not matched to a gene: 6. This CDR3 reads CASSPWTSGFTDTQYF. For the CDR3, the DNA is TGTGCCAGCAGCCCGTGGACTAGCGGGTTCACAGATACGCAGTATTTT.

The V and J genes are TRBV15 and TRBJ2-1; TRBD1 is a possible D gene (6 bases). V shed 5 bases and J shed 4 bases, with 24 bases lying between them. Looked up from germline, CDR1 is LNHNV and CDR2 is YYDKDF (reference sequence). This CDR3 is 18 amino acids long. CDR3 sequence: CATSAPVRGLWGYNEQFF. The CDR3 coding sequence is TGTGCCACCAGCGCCCCCGTCAGGGGCCTTTGGGGATACAATGAGCAGTTCTTC.

The chain uses TRBV28 and TRBJ1-1; D gene ambiguous. This CDR3 spans 11 amino acids. Per germline, CDR1 MDHEN and CDR2 SYDVKM. The CDR3 region has the DNA TGTGCAGCCCTGGGGAACACTGAAGCTTTCTTT. Translation gives CAALGNTEAFF.

The chain uses TRBV5-4 and TRBJ2-7, with TRBD2 as a possible D gene (5 bases). CDR3 length: 13 amino acids. Deletions cut 4 bases from V and 8 bases from J, with 16 bases between. CDR1 and CDR2 from the germline V gene are SGHNT and YYREEE (reference sequence). As DNA, the CDR3 is TGTGCCAGCAGCCGGGGTGTGGGTACCAAGCAGTACTTC. It yields the protein CASSRGVGTKQYF. The variable domain in full, with the rest retrieved from reference TRBV5-4 and TRBJ2-7, is ETGVTQSPTHLIKTRGQQVTLRCSSQSGHNTVSWYQQALGQGPQFIFQYYREEENGRGNFPPRFSGLQFPNYSSELNVNALELDDSALYLCASSRGVGTKQYFGPGTRLTVT.

The genes are TRBV6-1 and TRBJ2-1; TRBD2 matches at 7 bases. Germline lookup yields CDR1 MNHNS and CDR2 SASEGT. This CDR3 region has 14 residues. The V segment lost 8 bases and the J segment 0 bases; nucleotides outside the gene matches: 4. CDR3 region: CASGREASYNEQFF. CDR3 coding DNA: TGTGCCAGCGGACGGGAGGCCTCCTACAATGAGCAGTTCTTC.

CDR3 in amino acids: CASSLNGFTDTQYF. For the CDR3, the DNA is TGTGCCAGCAGTTTAAACGGATTCACAGATACGCAGTATTTT. J is TRBJ2-3 and V is TRBV27; D gene ambiguous. Deletions cut 2 bases from V and 2 bases from J, with 8 bases between. This CDR3 region has 14 residues. Germline V CDR1 and CDR2: MNHEY, SMNVEV (reference sequence).

The rearrangement uses TRBV11-2 and TRBJ2-3, with no clear D. With 5 bases removed from V and 0 bases from J, the gap between germline ends came to 15 bases. The CDR3 covers 16 residues. Germline loops: CDR1 SGHAT, CDR2 FQNNGV. The CDR3 nucleotides are TGTGCCAGCAGCACCCGACCGCGACCCAGCACAGATACGCAGTATTTT. It encodes CASSTRPRPSTDTQYF.